This TCR beta chain derives from a study of early T cells in non-severe SARS-CoV-2 infection. Study background: Sequencing used unsorted whole-blood bulk RNA, so chains lack pairing.

Individually, cDNA molecules had unique molecular identifiers attached to them. TCRdb redid the calling of the 5' RACE reads with MiXCR, one entry per CDR3 protein. Here the sample spans 30,000 or so distinct CDR3 sequences, 5.2% being singletons. This clonotype was seen many times. The antigen remains unidentified. Study findings and constraints: Anti-spike CD8 responses were favored by VDJdb matching, which missed private and CD4 specificities.

Germline CDR1 and CDR2: SGHRS and YFSETQ. Trimming shortened V by 1 base and J by 0 bases, and 5 bases separated the two germline ends. This CDR3 spans 14 amino acids. The receptor was derived from an adult who was a healthcare worker with PCR-confirmed SARS-CoV-2 infection or an uninfected control (not recorded which). The sequencing sample was made of whole blood. The J gene is TRBJ2-1, the V gene TRBV5-1; D is unclear. The CDR3 bases are TGCGCCAGCAGCTTGCTGAGCTCCTACAATGAGCAGTTCTTC. Its protein product is CASSLLSSYNEQFF.